The TCR beta chain under discussion was sequenced for a study of blood T cells in healthy people across ages (dated by TCRdb to between 2015 and 2017). Some background on the complete study: In model experiments, template switching captured about one uniquely barcoded TCR beta cDNA molecule for every two T cells. The study analyzed two additional independent replicas of 1 million unique cDNA reads from the same blood draw for two donors, one aged 18 to 29 and one aged 80 or older. The donors were split into four age groups: young (average 16 years), middle-aged (nearly 40), aged (more than 55) and long-lived (about 82). The study measured age-related changes in TCR beta repertoire diversity using deep sequencing normalized with unique cDNA molecular identifiers.

To prepare the library, 5' RACE was applied. The sample was run on an Illumina HiSeq 2500. A second PCR of roughly 7 to 12 cycles was performed with a sample-barcoded 5' primer and a J-beta primer mix. A template-switch 5' adaptor carrying 12 random nucleotides introduced a unique molecular identifier onto each TCR beta cDNA molecule. At least 3 million CDR3-containing paired-end reads were obtained from each sample. First-strand cDNA synthesis was performed from all RNA using the Mint cDNA synthesis kit, with priming by a TRBC-specific oligonucleotide. All cDNA was treated with uracil-DNA glycosylase and then went through a first 18-cycle PCR with the universal primers M1SS and BC2_uni_R. As for the authors' bioinformatics: For normalization, 1 million high-quality reads were randomly selected from each sample, with every read carrying a distinct molecular identifier. Instead of being binned into consensus sequences, reads that shared molecular identifiers were thrown out. MiTCR, run with a Q25 quality threshold and the strictest error-elimination algorithm, handled CDR3 identification, clonotype clustering and error correction. A nonparametric unseen species model with Euler transformation was used to estimate lower-bound total TCR beta diversity. TCRdb reworked the public reads: Q25 trimming with fastp, MiXCR clone assembly, productive beta chains retained. Each CDR3 protein gets just one entry, which takes the most common genes and DNA from the rows behind it. In this record, the V and J calls reflect TCRdb's handling and not the investigators' own analysis. Across this sample there are around 520,000 distinct CDR3 sequences, with about 29% seen only once. The ten largest account for approximately 3.3% of the sample.

Points the paper makes about the study in general: Total diversity estimates from one million sequenced T cells were considered lower bounds and underestimates. The CMV infection status of donors was not known, potentially confounding age-related changes in expanded clonotypes. Because profiling used bulk unsorted PBMCs, naive and antigen-experienced compartments could not be compared conclusively. Compared with the aged group, more naive CD4+ T cells, fewer expanded clones and increased TCR diversity were shown by the long-lived group, suggesting age selection. There was a strong correlation between observed TCR beta diversity and the percentage of naive T cells measured by flow cytometry. Observed TCR beta diversity per million T cells fell roughly linearly with age, and a significant reduction was already apparent by age about 43.

Systemically healthy Caucasian individuals from Russia, around 38 in total and aged about 6 to 90 years, were included as donors. Each donor gave approximately 9.4 milliliters of peripheral blood, drawn into EDTA-treated Vacutainer tubes. PBMCs were isolated by Ficoll-Paque density-gradient centrifugation, with at least 7 million obtained per sample. Trizol reagent was used to extract total RNA from the PBMCs, yielding at least 5.5 micrograms per sample. For every donor, flow cytometry on a PBMC aliquot measured the percentage of naive CD45RAhigh/CD27high T cells. This clonotype was recorded a few times. No cognate antigen has been identified for it. The sample holds no much larger clone one base away, and base qualities are not on file. Trimming takes 5 bases off V and 6 bases off J; junction bases not matched to a gene: 8. CDR1 and CDR2 are drawn from the germline V gene (reference sequence): SEHNR, FQNEAQ. The CDR3 goes from the cysteine to the phenylalanine over 14 residues. Only CDR3 DNA remains: 42 bases, in frame from the first base.

This same sample was also part of a study on T cells of mothers and their children. As the second paper documents: Nine systemically healthy Caucasian individuals, comprising three mothers and their six children, were included as donors. cDNA synthesis consumed the entire amount of extracted RNA, loaded at roughly 1.5 ug RNA in each 15 ul reaction. In the second PCR, the M1S primer introduced both the sample barcodes and 2-4 random nucleotides. Over 10 million TCR beta CDR3 reads came from each mother, compared with around 3 million reads from each child. Thymic selection similarly shapes TCR recombination output in related and unrelated pairs, with minor effect from inherited differences. Related mother-child pairs always showed normalized repertoire overlap that was slightly higher than in unrelated mother-child pairs, though the difference was never significant. No persistent microchimeric T cell clones were detected, at a sensitivity of 90 to 100 clones per million clonotypes. To look for features that set related mother-child pairs apart from unrelated individuals, the researchers ran deep NGS to compare the TCR beta repertoires of mothers and children. The mean age was about 38 +/- 4 years for the mothers and approximately 11 +/- 4 years for the children. After adapter ligation was performed with NEBNext reagents, the libraries were sequenced on an Illumina HiSeq 2000 with 100+100 nt paired-end reads. To prevent cross-contamination, the mother and child libraries were prepared one month apart and sequenced in separate runs. Between 500,000 and 2,000,000 distinct TCR beta clonotypes were identified per donor. Naive TCR beta clonotypes were estimated from low-frequency clonotypes matched to each donor's FACS-determined naive share, without sorting.

Material for sequencing was blood. Recombination joined TRBV7-9 with TRBJ2-7, with 9 middle bases fitting TRBD1. The clonotype originates from a boy aged 2-9 years in good health. The bases read TGTGCCAGCAGCCTGGACAGGGGACGTAGCGAGCAGTACTTC. This yields the protein CASSLDRGRSEQYF. Beyond the CDR3, the reference TRBV7-9 and TRBJ2-7 genes provide the residues; the full variable domain reads: DTGVSQNPRHKITKRGQNVTFRCDPISEHNRLYWYRQTLGQGPEFLTYFQNEAQLEKSRLLSDRFSAERPKGSFSTLEIQRTEQGDSAMYLCASSLDRGRSEQYFGPGTRLTVT.